These T cell receptor beta chains were read from a single sample in a study of T cell responses to AZD1222 COVID-19 vaccine. Using immunoSEQ multiplex PCR, the repertoire was profiled, and TCRdb retains in-frame clones only, with some absent. Among about 180,000 clones listed, around 94% were seen once. The input for sequencing was peripheral blood, taken 28 days after the second AZD1222 dose. Source of these receptors: an adult who received the AZD1222 COVID-19 vaccine. Each CDR3 is given with its conserved first and last residue. Each record gives: CDR3 length, J gene, V gene, CDR3 protein.

>18|TRBJ2-1|TRBV27
CASSVGGTGYGTYNEQFF
>15|TRBJ1-4|TRBV6-5
CASRKTTGGGEKLFF
>15|TRBJ1-5|TRBV7-6
CASSSQGGMGQPQHF
>16|TRBJ2-6|TRBV6-1
CASSEAGRYGANVLTF
>13|TRBJ2-7|TRBV5-8
CASSWGGSYEQYF
>15|TRBJ2-7|TRBV5-1
CASSLSGISGDEQYF
>14|TRBJ1-2|TRBV4-3
CASSQMGQGDGYTF
>14|TRBJ1-1|TRBV12-5
CASGLVRTGTEAFF
>14|TRBJ2-7|TRBV7-9
CASSFAQGPLEQYF
>11|TRBJ2-7|TRBV12-3/TRBV12-4
CASSFSYEQYF
>13|TRBJ1-2|TRBV12-3/TRBV12-4
CASSLDNLYGYTF
>16|TRBJ1-3|TRBV4-3
CASSLTSRGAGNTIYF
>17|TRBJ2-7|TRBV7-2
CASSLAHRPAVDYEQYF
>12|TRBJ1-1|TRBV12-3/TRBV12-4
CASRHTNTEAFF
>14|TRBJ1-6|TRBV23-1
CASSQQGNNSPLHF
>15|TRBJ1-1|TRBV9
CASSVVRGEYTEAFF
>15|TRBJ1-2|TRBV6-5
CASSHMKATNYGYTF
>15|TRBJ1-3|TRBV4-1
CASSQDSSSGNTIYF
>15|TRBJ1-5|TRBV28
CASSFERRDNQPQHF
>16|TRBJ1-6|TRBV28
CASSPIGTAYNSPLHF
>13|TRBJ1-2|TRBV19
CASSPTQNYGYTF
>12|TRBJ1-2|TRBV19
CAIPTGIGGYTF
>14|TRBJ2-3|TRBV5-1
CASRVTSGTDTQYF
>18|TRBJ2-7|TRBV18
CASSPIPLSGTPTYEQYF
>11|TRBJ1-4|TRBV19
CASSIGPKLFF
>13|TRBJ2-7|TRBV6-2/TRBV6-3
CASSYVNFREQYF
>14|TRBJ1-2|TRBV6-1
CASSEARPLYGYTF
>16|TRBJ2-2|TRBV12-5
CASGLVLSGNTGELFF
>19|TRBJ1-3|TRBV28
CASSFYLDSGTDSGNTIYF
>13|TRBJ2-3|TRBV28
CASSFAGRDTQYF
>16|TRBJ1-4|TRBV15
CATSRTPTGQSEKLFF
>14|TRBJ1-2|TRBV6-5
CASSYDGRSYGYTF
>15|TRBJ1-2|TRBV5-1
CASSSGTDPNYGYTF
>16|TRBJ1-3|TRBV28
CASSLGGTVSGNTIYF
>15|TRBJ1-3|TRBV7-9
CASSLLRGSGNTIYF
>11|TRBJ2-7|TRBV28
CASSSSYEQYF
>15|TRBJ2-1|TRBV5-4
CASSRNYGGYNEQFF
>13|TRBJ2-3|TRBV9
CASSPPAADTQYF
>15|TRBJ2-7|TRBV12-5
CASGPPRLAAHEQYF
>17|TRBJ2-6|TRBV19
CASQTEVRWSGANVLTF
>15|TRBJ2-5|TRBV7-7
CASSLALTSVETQYF
>12|TRBJ1-5|TRBV10-1
CASTIGTFLTHF
>17|TRBJ1-2|TRBV28
CASSSPGQGVYRFGYTF
>17|TRBJ1-1|TRBV7-9
CASSLPPHGLENTEAFF
>16|TRBJ2-1|TRBV6-2/TRBV6-3
CASSYSAPAGGNEQFF
>18|TRBJ2-3|TRBV4-3
CASSQDGTSGGITDTQYF
>15|TRBJ1-4|TRBV6-5
CASLLTGGLREKLFF
>16|TRBJ2-1|TRBV6-6
CASSPVSGFKGDEQFF
>10|TRBJ2-1|TRBV10-3
CAITGPSFFF
>11|TRBJ2-1|TRBV4-1
CASSLPGEQFF